These 3 T cell receptor beta chains originate from one sample sequenced in a study of PD-1 blockade in classical Hodgkin lymphoma. The time point: cycle 4 day 1 (C4D1), after less than 7 weeks of nivolumab. Every patient was affected by relapse after autologous stem cell transplantation, while exposure to brentuximab vedotin was not uniform. Using immunoSEQ multiplex PCR, the repertoire was profiled, and TCRdb retains in-frame clones only, with some absent. Among roughly 64,000 clones, around 94% were seen once, and the ten largest hold about 8%. The sample here was peripheral blood mononuclear cells (PBMCs), taken before the fourth cycle of nivolumab. These TCRs come from a human donor with classical Hodgkin lymphoma.

This chain uses TRBV5-1 with TRBJ2-5; D is ambiguous. The V end was cut by 0 bases, the J end by 5 bases, with 11 bases between. Germline V lookup: CDR1 SGHRS, CDR2 YFSETQ. This CDR3 spans 14 amino acids. CDR3 sequence reads: CASSLVAGSETQYF. CDR3 nucleotides: TGCGCCAGCAGCTTGGTGGCAGGATCGGAGACCCAGTACTTC.

The genes are TRBV6-4 and TRBJ1-1; TRBD1 matches 9 bases. The germline gives CDR1 MRHNA, CDR2 SNTAGT. The CDR3 is 15 residues long. J lost 2 bases, V lost 6 bases, and 7 bases had no gene match. CDR3 nucleotides: TGTGCCAGCAGCGCCGGGACAGGGCTTAACACTGAAGCTTTCTTT. Translated, it gives CASSAGTGLNTEAFF.

The chain links TRBV7-8 to TRBJ2-5; D gene ambiguous. With 3 bases removed from V and 5 bases from J, the gap between germline ends came to 4 bases. The CDR3 has 11 amino acids. The V gene's germline CDR1 is SGHVS and CDR2 FQNEAQ. The CDR3 loop is CASSLSETQYF. Written as DNA, the CDR3 is TGTGCCAGCAGCTTGTCGGAGACCCAGTACTTC.